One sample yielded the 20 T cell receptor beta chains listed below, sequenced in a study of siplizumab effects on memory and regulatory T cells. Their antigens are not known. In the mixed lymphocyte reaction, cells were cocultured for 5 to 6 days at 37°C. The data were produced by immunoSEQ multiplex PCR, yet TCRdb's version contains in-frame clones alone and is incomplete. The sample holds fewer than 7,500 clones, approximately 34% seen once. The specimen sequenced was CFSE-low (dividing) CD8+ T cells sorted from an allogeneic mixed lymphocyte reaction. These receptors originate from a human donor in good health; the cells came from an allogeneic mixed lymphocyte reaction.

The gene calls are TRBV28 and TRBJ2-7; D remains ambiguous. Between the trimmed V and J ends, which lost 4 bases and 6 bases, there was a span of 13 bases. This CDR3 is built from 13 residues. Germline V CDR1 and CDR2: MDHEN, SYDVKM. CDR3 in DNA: TGTGCCAGCAGTTGGTTATCCAAGGCCGAGCAGTACTTC. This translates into CASSWLSKAEQYF.

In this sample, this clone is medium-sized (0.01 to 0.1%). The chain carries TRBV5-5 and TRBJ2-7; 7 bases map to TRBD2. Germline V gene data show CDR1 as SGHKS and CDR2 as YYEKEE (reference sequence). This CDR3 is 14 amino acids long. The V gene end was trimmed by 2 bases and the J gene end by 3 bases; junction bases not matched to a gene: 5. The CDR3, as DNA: TGTGCCAGCAGCTTCGGGGGGTCAGGCTACGAGCAGTACTTC. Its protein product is CASSFGGSGYEQYF. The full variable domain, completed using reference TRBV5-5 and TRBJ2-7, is DAGVTQSPTHLIKTRGQQVTLRCSPISGHKSVSWYQQVLGQGPQFIFQYYEKEERGRGNFPDRFSARQFPNYSSELNVNALLLGDSALYLCASSFGGSGYEQYFGPGTRLTVT.

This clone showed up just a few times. CDR3 nucleotides: TGCACCAGCAGCCAAGAACGTCGGCCTCCCTCGCAGCATCAGCCCCAGCATTTT. It codes for CTSSQERRPPSQHQPQHF. V gene TRBV1 combines with J gene TRBJ1-5. TRBV1 is a recognized pseudogene. The length of the CDR3 is 18 residues.

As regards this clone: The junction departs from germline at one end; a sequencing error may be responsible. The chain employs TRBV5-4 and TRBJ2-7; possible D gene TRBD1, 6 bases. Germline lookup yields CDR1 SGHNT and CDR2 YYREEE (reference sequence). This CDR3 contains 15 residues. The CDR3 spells CASSQTSGHAYEQYF. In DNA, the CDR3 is TGCGCCAGCAGCCAGACCTCGGGACATGCCTACGAGCAGTACTTC.

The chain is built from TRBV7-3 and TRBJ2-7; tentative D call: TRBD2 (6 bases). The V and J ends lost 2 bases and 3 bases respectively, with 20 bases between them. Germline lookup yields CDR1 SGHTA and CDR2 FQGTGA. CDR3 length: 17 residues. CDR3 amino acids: CASSLARSSGLFYEQYF. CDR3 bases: TGTGCCAGCAGCTTAGCCCGGAGTAGCGGTCTTTTCTACGAGCAGTACTTC.

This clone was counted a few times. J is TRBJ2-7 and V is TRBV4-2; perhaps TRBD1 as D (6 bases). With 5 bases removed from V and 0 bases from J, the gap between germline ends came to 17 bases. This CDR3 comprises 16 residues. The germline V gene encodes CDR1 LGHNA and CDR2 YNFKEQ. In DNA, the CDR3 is TGTGCCAGCAGCTCCGTACTCGGACAGATCTCCTACGAGCAGTACTTC. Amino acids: CASSSVLGQISYEQYF.

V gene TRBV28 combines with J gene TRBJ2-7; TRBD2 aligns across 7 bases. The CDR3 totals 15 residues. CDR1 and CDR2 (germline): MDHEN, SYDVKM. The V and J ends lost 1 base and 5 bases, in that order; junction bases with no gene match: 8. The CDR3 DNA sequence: TGTGCCAGCAGTTTATTGCGAGCGGGAATCGACGAGCAGTACTTC. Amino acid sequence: CASSLLRAGIDEQYF.

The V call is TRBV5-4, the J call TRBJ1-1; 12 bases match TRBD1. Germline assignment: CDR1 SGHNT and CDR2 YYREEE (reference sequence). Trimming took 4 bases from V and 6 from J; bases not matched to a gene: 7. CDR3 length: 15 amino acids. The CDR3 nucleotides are TGTGCCAGCAGCGTAACCGGGACAGGGGGCGCTGAAGCTTTCTTT. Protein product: CASSVTGTGGAEAFF.

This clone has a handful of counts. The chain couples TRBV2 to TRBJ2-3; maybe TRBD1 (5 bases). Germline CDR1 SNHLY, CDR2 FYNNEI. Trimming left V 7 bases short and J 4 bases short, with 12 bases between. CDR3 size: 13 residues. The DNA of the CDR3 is TGTGCCAGCACCCGCAGGGTGGCAGATACGCAGTATTTT. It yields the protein CASTRRVADTQYF. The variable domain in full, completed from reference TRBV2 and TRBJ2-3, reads EPEVTQTPSHQVTQMGQEVILRCVPISNHLYFYWYRQILGQKVEFLVSFYNNEISEKSEIFDDQFSVERPDGSNFTLKIRSTKLEDSAMYFCASTRRVADTQYFGPGTRLTVL.

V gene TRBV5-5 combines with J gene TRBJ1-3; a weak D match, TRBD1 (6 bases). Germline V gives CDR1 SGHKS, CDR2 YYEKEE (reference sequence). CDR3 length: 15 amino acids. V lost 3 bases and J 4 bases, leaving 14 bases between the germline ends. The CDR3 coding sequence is TGTGCCAGCAGCTGGACAGTGTATGACGGAAACACCATATATTTT. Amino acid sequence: CASSWTVYDGNTIYF.

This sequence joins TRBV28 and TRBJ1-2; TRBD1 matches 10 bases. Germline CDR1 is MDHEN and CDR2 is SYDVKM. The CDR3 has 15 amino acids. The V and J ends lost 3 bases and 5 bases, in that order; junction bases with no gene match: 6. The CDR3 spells CASSFSGTGAYGYTF. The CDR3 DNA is TGTGCCAGCAGTTTTTCCGGGACAGGGGCATATGGCTACACCTTC.

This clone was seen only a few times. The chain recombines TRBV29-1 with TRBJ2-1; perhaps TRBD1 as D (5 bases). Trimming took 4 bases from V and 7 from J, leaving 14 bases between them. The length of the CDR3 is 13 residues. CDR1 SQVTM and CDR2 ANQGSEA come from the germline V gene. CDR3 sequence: CSVVSYDRNEQFF. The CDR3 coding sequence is TGCAGCGTTGTCTCTTACGACAGAAATGAGCAGTTCTTC.

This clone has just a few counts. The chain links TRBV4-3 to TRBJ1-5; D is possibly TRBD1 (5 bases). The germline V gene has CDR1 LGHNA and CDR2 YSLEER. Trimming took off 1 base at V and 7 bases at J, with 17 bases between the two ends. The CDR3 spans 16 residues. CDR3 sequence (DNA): TGCGCCAGCAGCCAAGTACCCAGGGAGGGGTTACAGCCCCAGCATTTT. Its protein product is CASSQVPREGLQPQHF.

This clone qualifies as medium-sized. The DNA for the CDR3 is TGTGCCAGCAGTTTATGGGAGGCGCGGGCTTTCTTT. Its translation is CASSLWEARAFF. The chain recombines TRBV28 with TRBJ1-1, with no clear D. Germline CDR1 and CDR2: MDHEN and SYDVKM. This CDR3 has 12 amino acids. V was pared by 0 bases and J by 11 bases, with 10 bases between.

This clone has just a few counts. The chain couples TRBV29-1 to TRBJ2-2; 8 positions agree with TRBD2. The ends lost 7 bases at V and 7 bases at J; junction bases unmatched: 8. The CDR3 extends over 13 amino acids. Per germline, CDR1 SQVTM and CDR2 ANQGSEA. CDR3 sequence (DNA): TGCAGCGCGACGGGAGGGCCAATCGGGGAGCTGTTTTTT. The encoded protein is CSATGGPIGELFF.

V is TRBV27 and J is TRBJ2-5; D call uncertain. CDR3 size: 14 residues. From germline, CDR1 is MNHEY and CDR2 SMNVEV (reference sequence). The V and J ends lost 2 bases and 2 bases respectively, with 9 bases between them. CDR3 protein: CASSLSLLQETQYF. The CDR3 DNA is TGTGCCAGCAGTTTAAGCCTCCTTCAAGAGACCCAGTACTTC.

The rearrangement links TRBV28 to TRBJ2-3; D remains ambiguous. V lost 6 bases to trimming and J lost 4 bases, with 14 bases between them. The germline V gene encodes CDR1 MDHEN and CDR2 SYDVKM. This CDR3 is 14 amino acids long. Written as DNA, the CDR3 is TGTGCCAGCAGCCCGCCCCTCGGGTCAGATACGCAGTATTTT. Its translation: CASSPPLGSDTQYF.

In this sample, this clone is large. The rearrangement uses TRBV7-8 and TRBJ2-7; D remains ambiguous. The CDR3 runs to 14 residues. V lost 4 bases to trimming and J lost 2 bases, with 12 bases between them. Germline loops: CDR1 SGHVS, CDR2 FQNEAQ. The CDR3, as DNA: TGTGCCAGCAGCTCGGAGACCCCGACCTACGAGCAGTACTTC. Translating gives CASSSETPTYEQYF.

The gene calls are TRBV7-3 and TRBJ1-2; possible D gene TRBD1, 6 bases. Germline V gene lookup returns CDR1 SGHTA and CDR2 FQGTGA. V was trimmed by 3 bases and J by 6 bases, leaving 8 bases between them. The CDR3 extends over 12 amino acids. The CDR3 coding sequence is TGTGCCAGCAGCTTGGGGGGCCATGGCTACACCTTC. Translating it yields CASSLGGHGYTF. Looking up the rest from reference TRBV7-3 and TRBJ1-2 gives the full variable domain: GAGVSQTPSNKVTEKGKYVELRCDPISGHTALYWYRQSLGQGPEFLIYFQGTGAADDSGLPNDRFFAVRPEGSVSTLKIQRTERGDSAVYLCASSLGGHGYTFGSGTRLTVV.

The CDR3 DNA is TGTGCCAGCAGCTTGTGGGCGTGGGGAAGCGCTAACTATGGCTACACCTTC. This sequence encodes CASSLWAWGSANYGYTF. The chain joins TRBV4-2 to TRBJ1-2, with D hard to call. The CDR3 length is 17 residues. V was cut by 5 bases and J by 0 bases, with 19 bases left in between. Germline V gene lookup returns CDR1 LGHNA and CDR2 YNFKEQ.